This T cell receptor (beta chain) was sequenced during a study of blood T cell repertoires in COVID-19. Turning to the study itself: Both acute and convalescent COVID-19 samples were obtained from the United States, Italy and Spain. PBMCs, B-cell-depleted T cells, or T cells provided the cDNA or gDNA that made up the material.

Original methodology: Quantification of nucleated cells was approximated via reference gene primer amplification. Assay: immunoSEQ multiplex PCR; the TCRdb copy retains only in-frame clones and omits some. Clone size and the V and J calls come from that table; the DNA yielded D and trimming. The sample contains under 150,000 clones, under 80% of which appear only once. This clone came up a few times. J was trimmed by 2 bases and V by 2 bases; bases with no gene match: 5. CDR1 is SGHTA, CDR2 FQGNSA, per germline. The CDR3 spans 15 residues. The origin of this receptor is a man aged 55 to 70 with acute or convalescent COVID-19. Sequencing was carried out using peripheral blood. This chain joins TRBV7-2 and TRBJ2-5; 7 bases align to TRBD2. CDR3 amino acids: CASSLSGGLQETQYF. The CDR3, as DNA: TGTGCCAGCAGCTTATCGGGAGGCCTACAAGAGACCCAGTACTTC. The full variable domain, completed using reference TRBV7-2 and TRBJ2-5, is GAGVSQSPSNKVTEKGKDVELRCDPISGHTALYWYRQSLGQGLEFLIYFQGNSAPDKSGLPSDRFSAERTGGSVSTLTIQRTQQEDSAVYLCASSLSGGLQETQYFGPGTRLLVL.